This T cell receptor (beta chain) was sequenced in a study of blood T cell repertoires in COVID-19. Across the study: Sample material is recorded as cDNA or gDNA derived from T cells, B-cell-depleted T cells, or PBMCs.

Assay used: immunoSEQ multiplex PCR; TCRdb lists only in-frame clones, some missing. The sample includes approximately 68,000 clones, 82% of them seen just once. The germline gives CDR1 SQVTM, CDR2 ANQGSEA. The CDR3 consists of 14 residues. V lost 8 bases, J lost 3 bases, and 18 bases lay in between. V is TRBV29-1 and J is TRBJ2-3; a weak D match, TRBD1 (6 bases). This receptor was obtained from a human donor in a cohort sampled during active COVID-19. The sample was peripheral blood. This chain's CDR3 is CSTIDRSGTDTQYF. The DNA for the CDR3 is TGCAGCACCATTGACAGGTCAGGGACAGATACGCAGTATTTT.